This T cell receptor beta chain was sequenced for a study of shared clonotypes between healthy human individuals. The naive CD8 fraction comprised CD45RO-negative cells positively selected for CCR7 and excluded terminally differentiated effector memory CD45RA+ cells. The CDR3 extends over 15 amino acids. Germline CDR1 SGDLS, CDR2 YYNGEE. The ends were cut back, 0 bases at V and 2 bases at J, with 9 bases in the middle. Sequenced by immunoSEQ multiplex PCR; TCRdb stores in-frame clones only, minus some. The sample contains around 1.9 million clones, about 93% of which appear only once. The sequencing input was naive CD8+ T cells from PBMCs. The V and J genes are TRBV9 and TRBJ2-1, with D perhaps TRBD2 (6 bases). The TCR was taken from a man between 18 and 29 years old in good health. Some clones in this sample may be carry-over from other donors' samples. The CDR3, as DNA: TGTGCCAGCAGCGTAGGGGGGGAGACCTACAATGAGCAGTTCTTC. It specifies CASSVGGETYNEQFF.